This T cell receptor beta chain came from a study of blood T cell repertoires in COVID-19. For the study at large: Acute and convalescent COVID-19 specimens originated in the United States, Italy and Spain.

The V segment lost 5 bases and the J segment 11 bases; nucleotides outside the gene matches: 10. Per germline, CDR1 LNHNV and CDR2 YYDKDF (reference sequence). This CDR3 region has 13 residues. As processed by the authors: Amplification of reference gene primers was used by the study to estimate nucleated cell counts. The method was immunoSEQ multiplex PCR; TCRdb's version includes in-frame clones alone and lacks a portion of them. The DNA gave D and trimming, while V, J and clone size come from that table. Among around 300,000 clones listed, 86% were seen once. Specimen: peripheral blood. The sequence came from a woman aged 25-40 years with active or convalescent COVID-19. The chain links TRBV15 to TRBJ1-1; 8 positions agree with TRBD1. The CDR3 spells CATSYYRGETAFF. The DNA of the CDR3 is TGTGCCACCAGCTATTACAGGGGGGAGACGGCTTTCTTT. The complete variable domain, with remaining parts taken from reference TRBV15 and TRBJ1-1, reads DAMVIQNPRYQVTQFGKPVTLSCSQTLNHNVMYWYQQKSSQAPKLLFHYYDKDFNNEADTPDNFQSRRPNTSFCFLDIRSPGLGDTAMYLCATSYYRGETAFFGQGTRLTVV.